This is a list of T cell receptor beta chains from one sample in a study of Graves' ophthalmopathy and Graves' hyperthyroidism. Each CDR3 protein gets one entry after TCRdb re-called the multiplex PCR reads with MiXCR. The data show over a million distinct CDR3 sequences, with about 38% seen just once and roughly 11% held by the top ten. Material for sequencing was peripheral blood or thyroid tissue (not recorded which). These TCRs come from an adult man with Graves' hyperthyroidism. The CDR3 runs from the conserved cysteine through the conserved F or W. A D gene is named only where the DNA matches it firmly. Some rows mark clone size as missing; the rest say once, few, many or name a class of expanded clone.

CDR3 protein,CDR3 DNA,D gene,CDR3 length,clone size,J gene,V gene
CASSYGQRDTIYF,TGTGCCAGCAGTTATGGACAGAGGGACACCATATATTTT,NA,13,few,TRBJ1-3,TRBV6-5
CSASAGTGNQTSYEQYF,TGCAGTGCTAGCGCCGGGACAGGAAATCAAACCTCCTACGAGCAGTACTTC,TRBD1,17,NA,TRBJ2-7,TRBV20-1
CASSLMRVLAGGPGELFF,TGTGCCAGCAGCTTAATGAGAGTACTAGCGGGAGGGCCCGGGGAGCTGTTTTTT,TRBD2,18,NA,TRBJ2-2,TRBV11-2
CASSQEGGGTQYEQYF,TGCGCCAGCAGCCAAGAAGGGGGTGGGACCCAATACGAGCAGTACTTC,NA,16,NA,TRBJ2-7,TRBV4-1
CASSAFLQETQYF,TGTGCCAGCAGTGCTTTCCTCCAAGAGACCCAGTACTTC,NA,13,many,TRBJ2-5,TRBV25-1
CAGDRRNTEAFF,TGTGCCGGAGACAGACGCAACACTGAAGCTTTCTTT,NA,12,NA,TRBJ1-1,TRBV30
CASSQDLNFGGAYEQYF,TGCGCCAGCAGCCAAGATCTAAACTTCGGCGGAGCCTACGAGCAGTACTTC,NA,17,NA,TRBJ2-7,TRBV4-1
CASSDHRGIYEQYF,TGTGCCAGCAGTGACCACAGGGGCATCTACGAGCAGTACTTC,TRBD1,14,few,TRBJ2-7,TRBV6-4
CSASGFYLKSDASYGYTF,TGCAGTGCTAGTGGGTTTTATCTAAAGAGTGATGCTTCCTATGGCTACACCTTC,NA,18,few,TRBJ1-2,TRBV20-1
CASSGTAASGYTF,TGTGCCAGCAGCGGGACGGCGGCATCTGGCTACACCTTC,NA,13,NA,TRBJ1-2,TRBV7-9
CASSGQGAWTEAF,TGTGCCAGCAGTGGACAGGGGGCTTGGACTGAAGCTTTC,TRBD1,13,NA,TRBJ2-6,TRBV25-1
CASREDSSAYEQYF,TGTGCCTCAAGAGAGGATTCTAGCGCCTACGAGCAGTACTTC,NA,14,once,TRBJ2-7,TRBV19
CASSFPGTRGSYEQYF,TGTGCCAGCAGCTTCCCCGGGACTAGAGGCTCCTACGAGCAGTACTTC,TRBD2,16,NA,TRBJ2-7,TRBV4-2
CASSFARQGAEQYF,TGTGCCAGCAGCTTCGCCCGACAGGGGGCCGAGCAGTACTTC,TRBD1,14,few,TRBJ2-7,TRBV7-8
CASSHVPNTGELFF,TGCGCCAGCAGCCATGTACCGAACACCGGGGAGCTGTTTTTT,NA,14,few,TRBJ2-2,TRBV4-3
CSVAEGVSNQPQHF,TGCAGTGTTGCGGAGGGGGTGAGCAATCAGCCCCAGCATTTT,NA,14,once,TRBJ1-5,TRBV29-1
CAISELGGSPYEQYF,TGTGCCATCAGTGAGCTCGGGGGCTCCCCCTACGAGCAGTACTTC,NA,15,many,TRBJ2-7,TRBV10-3
CASSEDELSYEQYF,TGTGCCAGCAGTGAAGATGAGCTCTCCTACGAGCAGTACTTC,NA,14,many,TRBJ2-7,TRBV2
CASSLASGSTGELFF,TGTGCCAGCAGCTTAGCTAGCGGGAGTACCGGGGAGCTGTTTTTT,TRBD2,15,many,TRBJ2-2,TRBV7-2
CASSYKGLVSEQYF,TGTGCCAGCAGTTATAAGGGACTAGTCTCCGAGCAGTACTTC,TRBD2,14,few,TRBJ2-7,TRBV10-3
CASSFFQSRTEAFF,TGTGCCAGCAGCTTTTTTCAGAGCCGCACTGAAGCTTTCTTT,NA,14,NA,TRBJ1-1,TRBV11-1
CSARPILDRGRETQYF,TGCAGTGCTAGGCCTATTCTAGACAGGGGCCGAGAGACCCAGTACTTC,TRBD1,16,many,TRBJ2-5,TRBV20-1
CASSPLGGSFEQYF,TGTGCCAGCAGCCCGTTGGGGGGTAGTTTCGAGCAGTACTTC,NA,14,many,TRBJ2-7,TRBV7-9
CSAIRGVPRLKTQYF,TGCAGTGCTATCCGGGGGGTTCCCCGACTGAAGACCCAGTACTTC,TRBD2,15,many,TRBJ2-5,TRBV20-1
CASNGGFDYGYTF,TGTGCCAGCAACGGGGGGTTTGACTATGGCTACACCTTC,NA,13,NA,TRBJ1-2,TRBV2
CASSLYPRGRGLGSPLHF,TGTGCCAGCAGCTTATATCCCCGAGGCAGGGGGCTGGGATCACCCCTCCACTTT,TRBD1,18,many,TRBJ1-6,TRBV11-2
CSITSGGPGNTIYF,TGCAGCATTACCTCGGGGGGCCCTGGAAACACCATATATTTT,NA,14,once,TRBJ1-3,TRBV29-1
CASSQQRGANEKLFF,TGTGCCAGCAGCCAGCAGAGGGGCGCTAATGAAAAACTGTTTTTT,NA,15,NA,TRBJ1-4,TRBV7-2
CASSPDSGRDQPQHF,TGTGCCAGCAGCCCAGACTCAGGCCGGGATCAGCCCCAGCATTTT,NA,15,many,TRBJ1-5,TRBV7-9
CASSLRTGTGANVLTF,TGCGCCAGCAGCTTACGGACAGGGACTGGGGCCAACGTCCTGACTTTC,TRBD1,16,many,TRBJ2-6,TRBV5-1
CASSLGWDLGAETQYF,TGTGCCAGCAGCTTAGGGTGGGACTTGGGGGCAGAGACCCAGTACTTC,NA,16,many,TRBJ2-5,TRBV7-7
CASISGTPHTEAFF,TGTGCCAGCATCTCCGGGACACCGCACACTGAAGCTTTCTTT,NA,14,NA,TRBJ1-1,TRBV25-1
CASSAPGQGMSKRLYQPQHF,TGTGCCAGCAGTGCTCCGGGACAGGGTATGTCTAAACGGTTATATCAGCCCCAGCATTTT,TRBD1,20,NA,TRBJ1-5,TRBV6-1
CAISGGLAGGQEQFF,TGTGCCATCAGTGGAGGACTAGCGGGAGGGCAGGAGCAGTTCTTC,TRBD2,15,NA,TRBJ2-1,TRBV10-3
CSAQAGFTGELFF,TGCAGTGCTCAAGCGGGCTTCACCGGGGAGCTGTTTTTT,NA,13,NA,TRBJ2-2,TRBV20-1
CASSLRRLSYEQYF,TGTGCCAGCAGCTTACGCAGGCTTTCCTACGAGCAGTACTTC,NA,14,many,TRBJ2-7,TRBV7-8
CASSLPATSGRTYTGELFF,TGTGCCAGCAGTTTACCCGCGACTAGCGGGAGAACTTACACCGGGGAGCTGTTTTTT,TRBD2,19,NA,TRBJ2-2,TRBV10-3
CASRSGTSGEQYF,TGTGCCAGCAGGTCTGGGACTAGCGGGGAGCAGTACTTC,TRBD2,13,NA,TRBJ2-7,TRBV11-2
CATSRRTSGGAYGYTF,TGTGCCACCAGCAGACGGACTAGCGGGGGGGCCTATGGCTACACCTTC,NA,16,NA,TRBJ1-2,TRBV15
CASSPTPQGASQPQHF,TGTGCCAGCAGTCCAACCCCACAGGGGGCGTCACAGCCCCAGCATTTT,TRBD1,16,NA,TRBJ1-5,TRBV6-6
CASSRGTGGPNEKLFF,TGCGCCAGCAGCCGTGGGACAGGGGGACCAAATGAAAAACTGTTTTTT,TRBD1,16,NA,TRBJ1-4,TRBV5-1